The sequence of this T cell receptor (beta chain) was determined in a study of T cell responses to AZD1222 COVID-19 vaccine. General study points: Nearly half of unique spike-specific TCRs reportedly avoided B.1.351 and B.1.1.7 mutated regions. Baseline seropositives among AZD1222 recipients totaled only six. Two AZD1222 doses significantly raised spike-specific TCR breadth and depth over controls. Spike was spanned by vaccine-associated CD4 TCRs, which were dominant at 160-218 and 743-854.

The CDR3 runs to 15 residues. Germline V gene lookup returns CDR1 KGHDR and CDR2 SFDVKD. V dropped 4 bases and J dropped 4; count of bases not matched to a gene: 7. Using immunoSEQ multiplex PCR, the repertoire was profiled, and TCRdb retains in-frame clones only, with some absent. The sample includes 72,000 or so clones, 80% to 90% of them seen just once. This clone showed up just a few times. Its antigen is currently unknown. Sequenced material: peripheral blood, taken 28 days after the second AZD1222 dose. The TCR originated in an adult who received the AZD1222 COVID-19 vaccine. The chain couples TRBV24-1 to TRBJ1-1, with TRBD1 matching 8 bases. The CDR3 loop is CATSESDRGGTEAFF. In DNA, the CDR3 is TGTGCCACCAGTGAATCTGACAGGGGCGGCACTGAAGCTTTCTTT.